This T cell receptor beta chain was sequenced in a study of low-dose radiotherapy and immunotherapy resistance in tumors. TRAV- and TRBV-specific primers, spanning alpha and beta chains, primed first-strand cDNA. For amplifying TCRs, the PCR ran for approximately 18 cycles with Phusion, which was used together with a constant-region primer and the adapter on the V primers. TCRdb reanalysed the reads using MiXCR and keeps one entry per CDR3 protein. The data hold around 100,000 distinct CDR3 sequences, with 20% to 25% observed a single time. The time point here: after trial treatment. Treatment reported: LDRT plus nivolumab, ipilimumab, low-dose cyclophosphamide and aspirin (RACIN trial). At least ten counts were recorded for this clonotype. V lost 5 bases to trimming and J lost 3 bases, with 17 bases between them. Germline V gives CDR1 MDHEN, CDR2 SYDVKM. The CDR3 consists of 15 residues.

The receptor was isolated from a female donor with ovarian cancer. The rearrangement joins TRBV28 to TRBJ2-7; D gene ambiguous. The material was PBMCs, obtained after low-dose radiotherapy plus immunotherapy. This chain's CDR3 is CASSPATPSSYEQYF. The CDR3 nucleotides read TGTGCCAGCAGTCCCGCTACACCCTCAAGCTACGAGCAGTACTTC.